This TCR beta chain was identified in a study of shared clonotypes between healthy human individuals. As regards this clone: Its antigen is currently unknown.

The CDR3 runs to 15 residues. V trimming: 1 base; J trimming: 2 bases; junction bases outside the gene matches: 5. Germline V CDR1 and CDR2: SGHTA, FQGNSA. Overall study findings and caveats: The rarefaction results pointed to incomplete sorted-subset sequencing despite large depth.

Profiled with immunoSEQ multiplex PCR; TCRdb holds only in-frame clones, not every one. The sample includes 2 million or so clones, 85% to 95% of them seen just once. The sequenced sample consisted of naive CD4+ T cells sorted from blood. Subset described: CD45RA+ positively selected. This clonotype was obtained from a man between 18 and 29 years old in good health. The chain carries TRBV7-2 and TRBJ2-7, with TRBD2 matching over 7 bases. In DNA, the CDR3 is TGTGCCAGCAGCTTAGGTGGGGCGGGAGCCTACGAGCAGTACTTC. It translates to CASSLGGAGAYEQYF.